The 27 T cell receptor beta chains presented below share a single source sample, sequenced in a study of cytomegalovirus exposure and HLA in healthy donors. PCR amplification relied on 60 Vbeta primers (plus 13 Jbeta primers). Assay: immunoSEQ multiplex PCR; the TCRdb copy retains only in-frame clones and omits some. The data show 150,000 to 200,000 clones, with 60% to 85% seen just once and 3% to 3.5% held by the top ten. Sequencing used PBMCs. The receptors were sampled from a woman in her 40s in good health and CMV-seronegative.

This clone was observed a few times. The rearrangement joins TRBV11-2 to TRBJ2-7; 10 bases are a match to TRBD1. The J segment lost 4 bases and the V segment lost 0 bases, leaving 3 bases of the junction unmatched. There are 15 residues in the CDR3. Germline V gene sequence: CDR1 SGHAT, CDR2 FQNNGV. The CDR3 loop reads CASSLEPGQGYEQYF. CDR3 DNA sequence: TGTGCCAGCAGCTTAGAACCGGGACAGGGGTACGAGCAGTACTTC.

The chain recombines TRBV5-5 with TRBJ1-1; D is unresolved. The V end was cut by 0 bases, the J end by 6 bases, with 6 bases between. The CDR3 is made up of 12 amino acids. Germline CDR1 SGHKS, CDR2 YYEKEE (reference sequence). The CDR3 sequence is CASSLVRSEAFF. The DNA for the CDR3 is TGTGCCAGCAGCTTGGTTCGTTCTGAAGCTTTCTTT.

The chain employs TRBV5-1 and TRBJ2-2, with 10 nucleotides matching TRBD2. There are 17 residues in the CDR3. J was trimmed by 5 bases and V by 5 bases; bases with no gene match: 12. Germline V gives CDR1 SGHRS, CDR2 YFSETQ. The CDR3 DNA follows: TGCGCCAGCAGTCAACCCCAAGCGGGGGGGCGGACCGGGGAGCTGTTTTTT. Protein sequence: CASSQPQAGGRTGELFF. The full variable domain, with the rest looked up from reference TRBV5-1 and TRBJ2-2, is KAGVTQTPRYLIKTRGQQVTLSCSPISGHRSVSWYQQTPGQGLQFLFEYFSETQRNKGNFPGRFSGRQFSNSRSEMNVSTLELGDSALYLCASSQPQAGGRTGELFFGEGSRLTVL.

The rearrangement links TRBV27 to TRBJ1-6; TRBD1 matches at 11 bases. V shed 5 bases, J shed 7 bases, and the junction held 7 bases outside the gene matches. This CDR3 region has 16 residues. Germline loops: CDR1 MNHEY, CDR2 SMNVEV (reference sequence). CDR3 bases: TGTGCCAGCAGTCTAGGACAGGGGGCCCTGAATTCACCCCTCCACTTT. Translating gives CASSLGQGALNSPLHF.

The chain combines TRBV5-4 with TRBJ2-6; 7 bases are shared with TRBD1. This CDR3 comprises 16 residues. The V segment lost 4 bases and the J segment 4 bases; nucleotides outside the gene matches: 8. Per the germline V gene, CDR1 is SGHNT and CDR2 is YYREEE (reference sequence). CDR3 DNA: TGTGCCAGCAGCGACGACAGGGCGAGAGGGGCCAACGTCCTGACTTTC. Protein: CASSDDRARGANVLTF.

As to this clone: At one of its ends the junction is not consistent with the germline gene, which may arise from a read error. The V and J genes are TRBV7-2 and TRBJ1-1; D gene uncertain. The CDR3 is 11 residues long. Germline CDR1 reads SGHTA; CDR2 reads FQGNSA. The CDR3: CASSPERKQLF. CDR3 coding DNA: TGTGCCAGCAGCCCCGAGAGAAAACAGCTATTT. Full variable domain (remainder filled in from reference TRBV7-2 and TRBJ1-1): GAGVSQSPSNKVTEKGKDVELRCDPISGHTALYWYRQSLGQGLEFLIYFQGNSAPDKSGLPSDRFSAERTGGSVSTLTIQRTQQEDSAVYLCASSPERKQLFGQGTRLTVV.

J is TRBJ2-5 and V is TRBV4-1; D is uncertain. Trimming pared 1 base from V and 5 bases from J, leaving 8 bases between. The CDR3 is 13 amino acids. Looked up from germline, CDR1 is MGHRA and CDR2 is YSYEKL. The CDR3 nucleotides read TGCGCCAGCAGCCAAGTTGCGGTGGAGACCCAGTACTTC. It is translated as CASSQVAVETQYF.

The chain carries TRBV5-1 and TRBJ2-7, with unresolved D. Germline CDR1 is SGHRS and CDR2 is YFSETQ. The ends were cut back, 0 bases at V and 5 bases at J, with 9 bases in the middle. The CDR3 length is 13 residues. The CDR3 loop reads CASSLGRSDEQYF. CDR3 DNA: TGCGCCAGCAGCTTGGGCAGGTCCGACGAGCAGTACTTC.

This clone was seen a single time. V usage is TRBV7-8 and J usage is TRBJ1-1; TRBD1 matches 10 bases. CDR3 length equals 17 residues. Trimming at V came to 3 bases and at J to 2 bases, leaving 9 bases not matched to a gene. Germline V gene lookup returns CDR1 SGHVS and CDR2 FQNEAQ. The CDR3 DNA sequence: TGTGCCAGCAGCTTTCTTATGTGGGACAGGGGTAACACTGAAGCTTTCTTT. Its translation: CASSFLMWDRGNTEAFF.

Only one count was recorded for this clone. J is TRBJ2-4 and V is TRBV27, with a weak D call TRBD1 (5 bases). The V end lost 6 bases, the J end lost 5 bases, and 14 bases lay between the germline ends. This CDR3 comprises 14 residues. Germline loops: CDR1 MNHEY, CDR2 SMNVEV (reference sequence). CDR3 protein: CASRGQGQQNIQYF. For the CDR3, the DNA is TGTGCCAGCAGGGGGCAGGGCCAGCAAAACATTCAGTACTTC.

This clone was detected only a few times. V usage is TRBV6-5 and J usage is TRBJ1-3; TRBD1 aligns across 7 bases. This CDR3 contains 15 residues. Germline assignment: CDR1 MNHEY and CDR2 SVGAGI. With V trimmed by 2 bases and J by 4 bases, 5 bases remained unmatched. The CDR3 sequence is CASSYMYRGGNTIYF. The CDR3, as DNA: TGTGCCAGCAGTTACATGTACAGGGGCGGAAACACCATATATTTT.

This clone was counted a few times. The CDR3 is CASKRQGGSPLHF. Written as DNA, the CDR3 is TGTGCCAGCAAGCGACAGGGGGGTTCACCCCTCCACTTT. The V call is TRBV2, the J call TRBJ1-6; the match to TRBD1 covers 9 bases. The germline gives CDR1 SNHLY, CDR2 FYNNEI. V shed 7 bases and J 9 bases; nucleotides not matched to a gene: 4. The CDR3 extends over 13 amino acids.

V usage is TRBV5-6 and J usage is TRBJ1-4; TRBD1 agrees at 9 bases. V dropped 0 bases and J dropped 3; count of bases not matched to a gene: 12. Germline V gene data show CDR1 as SGHDT and CDR2 as YYEEEE. This CDR3 is 19 amino acids long. The DNA for the CDR3 is TGTGCCAGCAGCTTGGGGTACTCGCCTCGGGACAGGGCTAATGAAAAACTGTTTTTT. Encoded protein: CASSLGYSPRDRANEKLFF. Based on the CDR3 plus reference TRBV5-6 and TRBJ1-4, the full variable domain is DAGVTQSPTHLIKTRGQQVTLRCSPKSGHDTVSWYQQALGQGPQFIFQYYEEEERQRGNFPDRFSGHQFPNYSSELNVNALLLGDSALYLCASSLGYSPRDRANEKLFFGSGTQLSVL.

The V and J genes are TRBV19 and TRBJ2-7, with TRBD1 as a possible D gene (5 bases). The V gene lost 3 bases and the J gene lost 4 bases, with 10 bases spanning the gap. This CDR3 region has 13 residues. Germline assignment: CDR1 LNHDA and CDR2 SQIVND (reference sequence). CDR3 region: CASSIRVRYEQYF. CDR3 nucleotide sequence: TGTGCCAGTAGTATCAGGGTCCGATACGAGCAGTACTTC.

In this sample, this clone turned up a few times. The V call is TRBV2, the J call TRBJ1-1, with 7 bases that match TRBD1. This CDR3 comprises 16 residues. V trimming: 5 bases; J trimming: 0 bases; junction bases outside the gene matches: 9. Germline V lookup: CDR1 SNHLY, CDR2 FYNNEI. In nucleotides, the CDR3 is TGTGCCAGCAGTAAAGATATAGGGACAGTGAACACTGAAGCTTTCTTT. Translating gives CASSKDIGTVNTEAFF.

The table lists this clone with a count of one. The chain has TRBV6-1 and TRBJ2-3, with 8 bases aligning to TRBD1. V dropped 6 bases and J dropped 5; count of bases not matched to a gene: 7. The CDR3 consists of 14 residues. Germline V gives CDR1 MNHNS, CDR2 SASEGT. CDR3: CASRTDRVGDTQYF. The DNA for the CDR3 is TGTGCCAGCAGAACGGACAGGGTAGGAGATACGCAGTATTTT.

V is TRBV27 and J is TRBJ1-6; TRBD1 is a possible D gene (6 bases). Germline loops: CDR1 MNHEY, CDR2 SMNVEV (reference sequence). Trimming cost V 2 bases and J 9 bases, with 20 bases left between them. The CDR3 extends over 17 amino acids. The CDR3 nucleotides read TGTGCCAGCAGTTTACTCTTTCGGGGGGCGAAGGGTTCACCCCTCCACTTT. Translated: CASSLLFRGAKGSPLHF.

The gene calls are TRBV6-6 and TRBJ1-5; 10 bases are a match to TRBD1. The CDR3 has 16 amino acids. With 5 bases clipped from V and 7 bases from J, the junction kept 11 bases outside the gene matches. The germline gives CDR1 MNHNY, CDR2 SVGAGI (reference sequence). Here the CDR3 reads CASSPQGQGFRQPQHF. Written as DNA, the CDR3 is TGTGCCAGCAGTCCCCAGGGACAGGGGTTCAGGCAGCCCCAGCATTTT.

V usage is TRBV5-5 and J usage is TRBJ1-2, with TRBD1 matching 7 bases. The CDR3 has 15 amino acids. Germline CDR1 and CDR2: SGHKS and YYEKEE (reference sequence). The trim removed 0 bases at V and 1 base at J, leaving 3 bases unmatched. The CDR3 DNA reads as TGTGCCAGCAGCTTGGCCGCAGGGGGTAACTATGGCTACACCTTC. Translating gives CASSLAAGGNYGYTF.

This chain uses TRBV6-5 with TRBJ2-5; 7 bases map to TRBD2. Germline CDR1 reads MNHEY; CDR2 reads SVGAGI. The CDR3 is 13 residues long. V shed 5 bases, J shed 5 bases, and the junction held 5 bases outside the gene matches. The CDR3 nucleotides read TGTGCCAGCAGTCGGGGGGTTATGGAGACCCAGTACTTC. Translated: CASSRGVMETQYF.

V gene TRBV6-1 combines with J gene TRBJ1-2, with 7 bases identical to TRBD1. The CDR3 totals 15 residues. V was pared by 4 bases and J by 4 bases, with 9 bases of the junction left unmatched. The germline V gene encodes CDR1 MNHNS and CDR2 SASEGT. CDR3 nucleotides: TGTGCCAGCAGTGTCGGTCCGGGACAGATCTATGGCTACACCTTC. Its translation is CASSVGPGQIYGYTF.

This clone occurred a few times. CDR3 protein: CASSTGRRSYEKLFF. In nucleotides, the CDR3 is TGTGCCAGCAGCACAGGACGGCGGTCATATGAAAAACTGTTTTTT. This chain connects TRBV13 to TRBJ1-4, with D perhaps matching TRBD1 (5 bases). Germline V gives CDR1 PRHDT, CDR2 FYEKMQ (reference sequence). The CDR3 consists of 15 residues. V was trimmed by 5 bases and J by 6 bases, leaving 16 bases between them.

The CDR3, as DNA: TGCGCCAGCAGCCGAAGTGGAGGGTCAAGGGCAGATACGCAGTATTTT. It specifies CASSRSGGSRADTQYF. The chain employs TRBV4-1 and TRBJ2-3; D is perhaps TRBD2 (6 bases). Germline-derived CDR1 and CDR2 are MGHRA and YSYEKL. The ends were cut back, 4 bases at V and 4 bases at J, with 18 bases in the middle. The CDR3 covers 16 residues.

This clone was found once. V and J are TRBV2 and TRBJ2-6, with TRBD2 as a possible D gene (6 bases). Between the trimmed V and J ends, which lost 6 bases and 3 bases, there was a span of 12 bases. The CDR3 extends over 15 amino acids. Germline V CDR1 and CDR2: SNHLY, FYNNEI. The chain's CDR3 is CASRASGVGANVLTF. The CDR3 DNA follows: TGTGCCAGCAGAGCCTCGGGGGTTGGGGCCAACGTCCTGACTTTC.

The V and J genes are TRBV19 and TRBJ1-6; D gene uncertain. V lost 0 bases, J lost 5 bases, and 26 bases lay in between. Germline CDR1 and CDR2: LNHDA and SQIVND (reference sequence). The CDR3 loop spans 21 amino acids. CDR3 in amino acids: CASSIEGPCPGTHADNSPLHF. As DNA, the CDR3 is TGTGCCAGTAGTATAGAGGGTCCCTGCCCGGGTACCCACGCCGATAATTCACCCCTCCACTTT.

V is TRBV6-6 and J is TRBJ2-7, with TRBD2 matching over 7 bases. Germline V gene lookup returns CDR1 MNHNY and CDR2 SVGAGI (reference sequence). CDR3 length equals 11 residues. V gave up 7 bases and J gave up 7 bases; unmatched junction bases: 4. CDR3 sequence reads: CASTSGGEQYF. In DNA form, the CDR3 reads TGTGCCAGCACCTCGGGGGGTGAGCAGTACTTC.

This clone was seen only a few times. The genes are TRBV11-2 and TRBJ2-1, with 10 bases aligning to TRBD2. The CDR3 length is 15 residues. Germline CDR1 and CDR2: SGHAT and FQNNGV. J gave up 6 bases and V 1 base, and 3 bases lay outside the gene matches. The CDR3 nucleotides read TGTGCCAGCAGCTTAGCTCTAGCGGGGGTCAATGAGCAGTTCTTC. Translating it yields CASSLALAGVNEQFF.